The clone carrying this TCR beta chain has just a few counts. Its antigen is undetermined. This CDR3 contains 13 residues. Germline lookup yields CDR1 LNHDA and CDR2 SQIVND (reference sequence). Trimming shortened V by 7 bases and J by 8 bases, and 17 bases separated the two germline ends. Sequencing targeted expressed TCRB transcripts, as all isolated RNA had been reverse transcribed. Measured with immunoSEQ multiplex PCR; TCRdb has only the in-frame clones, and not every one. The sample has 600,000 or so clones, about 14% seen once. The sample originates from a study of beta chain features in type 1 diabetes. Background on the study: The samples had about 100,000,000 sorted cells examined in all. Study-level findings and limits: In all four CD4+ subsets, TCRB CDR3 length was significantly, moderately reduced in type 1 diabetes.

This receptor was obtained from a man aged 18 to 35 with type 1 diabetes. The rearrangement links TRBV19 to TRBJ1-2; D may be TRBD1 (6 bases). The sequenced sample was naive CD4+ T cells from blood. DNA of the CDR3: TGTGCCAGTATAGGCCGGCCAGGGGCGGGCTACACCTTC. It codes for CASIGRPGAGYTF.